One and the same sample provided the 26 T cell receptor beta chains below, sequenced in a study of CD8 T cells in Susac syndrome. Reverse transcription of about 0.45 to 1 ug RNA was performed with random hexamers. From the immunoSEQ multiplex PCR reads, TCRdb called clonotypes with MiXCR, one entry per CDR3 protein. This table has 150,000 to 200,000 distinct CDR3 sequences, around 94% appearing once. Sequencing input: CD4+ T cells from PBMCs. The receptors were sampled from a human donor with multiple sclerosis.

The chain uses TRBV28 and TRBJ2-4; D assignment may be TRBD1 or TRBD2 (5 bases each). The V gene's germline CDR1 is MDHEN and CDR2 SYDVKM. Trimming removed 2 bases from V and 8 bases from J, with 13 bases in between. The length of the CDR3 is 14 residues. CDR3 nucleotides: TGTGCCAGCAGTTTAATGAGGGGTAGAGACATTCAGTACTTC. Protein: CASSLMRGRDIQYF.

The chain links TRBV20-1 to TRBJ1-4; D gene unclear. V was cut by 0 bases and J by 0 bases, with 2 bases left in between. The CDR3 has 13 residues. CDR1 is DFQATT and CDR2 is SNEGSKA in the germline V gene (reference sequence). The CDR3 protein is CSARESTNEKLFF. The CDR3 DNA sequence: TGCAGTGCTAGAGAGTCAACTAATGAAAAACTGTTTTTT.

This chain joins TRBV6-6 and TRBJ2-7; no clear D. The CDR3 runs 12 residues. V was pared by 5 bases and J by 0 bases, with 5 bases between. Germline CDR1 is MNHNY and CDR2 is SVGAGI (reference sequence). CDR3 sequence reads: CASSASSYEQYF. CDR3 DNA sequence: TGTGCCAGCAGTGCAAGCTCCTACGAGCAGTACTTC.

This chain joins TRBV5-1 and TRBJ2-1, with TRBD2 identical over 12 bases. Germline CDR1 SGHRS, CDR2 YFSETQ. The CDR3 loop spans 18 amino acids. V dropped 0 bases and J dropped 5; count of bases not matched to a gene: 9. The CDR3 reads CASSLVPLAGGPDNEQFF. CDR3 DNA sequence: TGCGCCAGCAGCTTGGTTCCTCTAGCGGGAGGGCCGGACAATGAGCAGTTCTTC. Variable domain in full (rest from reference TRBV5-1 and TRBJ2-1): KAGVTQTPRYLIKTRGQQVTLSCSPISGHRSVSWYQQTPGQGLQFLFEYFSETQRNKGNFPGRFSGRQFSNSRSEMNVSTLELGDSALYLCASSLVPLAGGPDNEQFFGPGTRLTVL.

V and J are TRBV9 and TRBJ2-2; 14 positions match TRBD2. Germline V CDR1 and CDR2: SGDLS, YYNGEE. The CDR3 consists of 19 residues. V lost 0 bases, J lost 8 bases, and 12 bases stayed unmatched. CDR3 sequence: CASSVVGLRLAGGPGELFF. The CDR3 region has the DNA TGTGCCAGCAGCGTAGTAGGTCTTCGACTAGCGGGAGGGCCTGGGGAGCTGTTTTTT.

The V call is TRBV12-3 or TRBV12-4, the J call TRBJ2-6; weak D call: TRBD1 (6 bases). V was trimmed by 5 bases and J by 4 bases, leaving 12 bases between them. CDR3 length equals 15 residues. This chain's CDR3 is CASSHREPGANVLTF. CDR3 sequence (DNA): TGTGCCAGCAGTCACAGGGAACCCGGGGCCAACGTCCTGACTTTC.

This chain joins TRBV19 and TRBJ1-1; a weak D match, TRBD1 (6 bases). The CDR3 runs to 14 residues. Germline V gene sequence: CDR1 LNHDA, CDR2 SQIVND (reference sequence). The V end lost 1 base, the J end lost 5 bases, and 11 bases lay between the germline ends. The CDR3 is CASSIVGTSTEAFF. In DNA form, the CDR3 reads TGTGCCAGTAGTATAGTTGGGACAAGTACTGAAGCTTTCTTT.

The chain has TRBV19 and TRBJ2-1; D remains ambiguous. Trimming took off 10 bases at V and 0 bases at J, with 19 bases between the two ends. The CDR3 is made up of 16 amino acids. Germline CDR1 LNHDA, CDR2 SQIVND (reference sequence). In nucleotides, the CDR3 is TGTGCCATCTCCTCACGGGCCGGTGGCTCCTACAATGAGCAGTTCTTC. Protein sequence: CAISSRAGGSYNEQFF.

This rearrangement joins TRBV5-1 to TRBJ2-2, with 9 positions matching TRBD2. CDR1 and CDR2 from the germline V gene are SGHRS and YFSETQ. J gave up 6 bases and V 0 bases, and 3 bases lay outside the gene matches. This CDR3 comprises 15 residues. The CDR3 DNA is TGCGCCAGCAGCTTGGTTGGACTAGCGTCCGGGGAGCTGTTTTTT. It codes for CASSLVGLASGELFF.

This sequence joins TRBV6-5 and TRBJ1-3, with D perhaps matching TRBD1 (5 bases). CDR3 length equals 16 residues. V lost 2 bases, J lost 0 bases, and 11 bases lay in between. Germline CDR1 reads MNHEY; CDR2 reads SVGAGI. CDR3: CASSYLGPHSGNTIYF. CDR3 bases: TGTGCCAGCAGTTACCTGGGACCGCACTCTGGAAACACCATATATTTT.

This chain connects TRBV20-1 to TRBJ2-5; 7 nucleotides align to TRBD2. The CDR3 contains 13 residues. The V and J ends lost 0 bases and 5 bases, in that order; junction bases with no gene match: 3. CDR1 DFQATT and CDR2 SNEGSKA come from the germline V gene (reference sequence). In nucleotides, the CDR3 is TGCAGTGCTAGAGAATGGCGGGAGGAGACCCAGTACTTC. Its protein is CSAREWREETQYF.

The gene calls are TRBV7-2 and TRBJ2-7; D is tentatively TRBD1 or TRBD2 (5 bases each). With 5 bases removed from V and 0 bases from J, the gap between germline ends came to 17 bases. CDR1 and CDR2 from the germline V gene are SGHTA and FQGNSA. This CDR3 has 16 residues. CDR3 bases: TGTGCCAGCAGCGATTGGGGACGCCCGAGCTCCTACGAGCAGTACTTC. Protein sequence: CASSDWGRPSSYEQYF.

The chain joins TRBV2 to TRBJ1-2; possibly TRBD1 for D (5 bases). Germline V gene data show CDR1 as SNHLY and CDR2 as FYNNEI. This CDR3 region has 13 residues. The V and J ends lost 2 bases and 5 bases respectively, with 9 bases between them. The DNA for the CDR3 is TGTGCCAGCAGTGAACAGGGTGGTTATGGCTACACCTTC. Translated, it gives CASSEQGGYGYTF.

The J gene is TRBJ1-2, the V gene TRBV20-1, with D tentatively TRBD1 (6 bases). Trimming cost V 5 bases and J 6 bases, with 22 bases left between them. Germline V CDR1 and CDR2: DFQATT, SNEGSKA (reference sequence). CDR3 length equals 15 residues. The CDR3 loop reads CSAGKGDTVRHGYTF. The CDR3 DNA is TGCAGTGCTGGAAAGGGGGATACAGTCCGACATGGCTACACCTTC.

The gene calls are TRBV30 and TRBJ2-1; TRBD2 matches 9 bases. This CDR3 comprises 16 residues. Germline values: CDR1 GTSNPN, CDR2 SVGIG (reference sequence). Trimming removed 0 bases from V and 6 bases from J; junction bases left unmatched: 9. CDR3 bases: TGTGCCTGGAGTGTATGGGTGGCTAGCGGGGCCAATGAGCAGTTCTTC. It yields the protein CAWSVWVASGANEQFF.

This rearrangement joins TRBV11-2 to TRBJ2-5; 8 nucleotides align to TRBD2. The CDR3 consists of 14 residues. Germline CDR1 is SGHAT and CDR2 is FQNNGV. J gave up 4 bases and V 4 bases, and 5 bases lay outside the gene matches. The CDR3 is CASSSSGSPETQYF. Here the CDR3 DNA reads TGTGCCAGCAGCTCTAGCGGGTCCCCAGAGACCCAGTACTTC. The whole variable domain, remainder taken from reference TRBV11-2 and TRBJ2-5, is EAGVAQSPRYKIIEKRQSVAFWCNPISGHATLYWYQQILGQGPKLLIQFQNNGVVDDSQLPKDRFSAERLKGVDSTLKIQPAKLEDSAVYLCASSSSGSPETQYFGPGTRLLVL.

The chain couples TRBV4-3 to TRBJ2-3; no definite D call. CDR3 size: 17 residues. Per germline, CDR1 LGHNA and CDR2 YSLEER. Trimming left V 3 bases short and J 2 bases short, with 18 bases between. The CDR3 spells CASSQSLGPLITDTQYF. For the CDR3, the DNA is TGCGCCAGCAGCCAGTCCCTAGGGCCGCTCATCACAGATACGCAGTATTTT.

The CDR3 loop is CASSFAPVVYNEQFF. The DNA of the CDR3 is TGTGCCAGCAGCTTTGCCCCCGTAGTCTACAATGAGCAGTTCTTC. The genes are TRBV7-2 and TRBJ2-1; no reliable D call. Germline CDR1 SGHTA, CDR2 FQGNSA. The CDR3 loop spans 15 amino acids. V lost 3 bases to trimming and J lost 3 bases, with 12 bases between them.

The chain carries TRBV30 and TRBJ2-5; 11 nucleotides align to TRBD2. The CDR3 spans 15 residues. Germline values: CDR1 GTSNPN, CDR2 SVGIG (reference sequence). With V trimmed by 3 bases and J by 5 bases, 8 bases remained unmatched. This CDR3 is CAWRSSGRAVETQYF. In nucleotides, the CDR3 is TGTGCCTGGAGGAGTAGCGGGAGGGCCGTCGAGACCCAGTACTTC. Combining the CDR3 with reference TRBV30 and TRBJ2-5 gives the whole variable domain SQTIHQWPATLVQPVGSPLSLECTVEGTSNPNLYWYRQAAGRGLQLLFYSVGIGQISSEVPQNLSASRPQDRQFILSSKKLLLSDSGFYLCAWRSSGRAVETQYFGPGTRLLVL.

This clonotype was detected a few times. This chain uses TRBV5-1 with TRBJ2-5; D may be TRBD1 or TRBD2 (5 bases each). The germline V gene encodes CDR1 SGHRS and CDR2 YFSETQ. Trimming cost V 0 bases and J 5 bases, with 14 bases left between them. The CDR3 runs to 15 residues. CDR3 sequence reads: CASSLGGVRGETQYF. CDR3 nucleotide sequence: TGCGCCAGCAGCTTGGGAGGGGTCCGAGGGGAGACCCAGTACTTC.

In DNA, the CDR3 is TGTGCCAGCAGTCCCCAAGACAGGACCAACTATGGCTACACCTTC. Its translation is CASSPQDRTNYGYTF. The chain joins TRBV12-3 or TRBV12-4 to TRBJ1-2, with a weak D call TRBD1 (6 bases). The CDR3 covers 15 residues. Deletions cut 5 bases from V and 2 bases from J, with 15 bases between.

The J gene is TRBJ1-1, the V gene TRBV24-1; no clear D gene. In germline, CDR1 is KGHDR, CDR2 SFDVKD. The ends were cut back, 9 bases at V and 1 base at J, with 5 bases in the middle. This CDR3 has 11 amino acids. CDR3: CATRRNTEAFF. The CDR3 region has the DNA TGTGCCACCCGACGGAACACTGAAGCTTTCTTT.

The gene calls are TRBV7-2 and TRBJ1-3; no firm D call. CDR1 and CDR2 from the germline V gene are SGHTA and FQGNSA. The CDR3 runs to 14 residues. Trimming removed 5 bases from V and 3 bases from J, with 11 bases in between. In nucleotides, the CDR3 is TGTGCCAGCAGCAGGGTTCGGTTTGGAAACACCATATATTTT. This gives the protein CASSRVRFGNTIYF.

The J gene is TRBJ2-3, the V gene TRBV14; no clear D gene. The CDR3 consists of 15 residues. The V end lost 5 bases, the J end lost 4 bases, and 16 bases lay between the germline ends. Germline CDR1 and CDR2: SGHDN and FVKESK. The CDR3 DNA reads TGTGCCAGCAGCACCCAAACTCGGCCAGCAGATACGCAGTATTTT. Its translation: CASSTQTRPADTQYF.

The gene calls are TRBV28 and TRBJ2-1, with TRBD2 matching 7 bases. V lost 5 bases and J lost 4; bases outside the gene matches: 8. Germline V CDR1 and CDR2: MDHEN, SYDVKM. The CDR3 has 15 amino acids. The CDR3 here is CASSGPLAPYNEQFF. DNA of the CDR3: TGTGCCAGCAGTGGCCCACTAGCGCCTTACAATGAGCAGTTCTTC. Together with reference TRBV28 and TRBJ2-1, the CDR3 gives the full variable domain: DVKVTQSSRYLVKRTGEKVFLECVQDMDHENMFWYRQDPGLGLRLIYFSYDVKMKEKGDIPEGYSVSREKKERFSLILESASTNQTSMYLCASSGPLAPYNEQFFGPGTRLTVL.

This sequence joins TRBV24-1 and TRBJ2-4; TRBD2 is a possible D gene (5 bases). Germline V gives CDR1 KGHDR, CDR2 SFDVKD. CDR3 size: 15 residues. Trimming removed 4 bases from V and 8 bases from J, with 17 bases in between. CDR3 region: CATSDPLAGGDIQYF. The CDR3 nucleotides are TGTGCCACCAGTGACCCACTTGCGGGTGGCGACATTCAGTACTTC.